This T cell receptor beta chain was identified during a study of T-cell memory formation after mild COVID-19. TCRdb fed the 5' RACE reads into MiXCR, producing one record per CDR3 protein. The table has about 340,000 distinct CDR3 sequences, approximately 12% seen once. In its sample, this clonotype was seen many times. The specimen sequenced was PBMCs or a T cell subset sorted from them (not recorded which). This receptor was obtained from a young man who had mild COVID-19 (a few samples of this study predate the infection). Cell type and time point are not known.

CDR3 nucleotide sequence: TGTGCCAGCACACGGACCACTTACAATGAGCAGTTCTTC. This sequence encodes CASTRTTYNEQFF. This chain joins TRBV7-8 and TRBJ2-1; D unresolved. V lost 7 bases, J lost 4 bases, and 11 bases lay in between. CDR3 length: 13 amino acids. Germline loops: CDR1 SGHVS, CDR2 FQNEAQ.